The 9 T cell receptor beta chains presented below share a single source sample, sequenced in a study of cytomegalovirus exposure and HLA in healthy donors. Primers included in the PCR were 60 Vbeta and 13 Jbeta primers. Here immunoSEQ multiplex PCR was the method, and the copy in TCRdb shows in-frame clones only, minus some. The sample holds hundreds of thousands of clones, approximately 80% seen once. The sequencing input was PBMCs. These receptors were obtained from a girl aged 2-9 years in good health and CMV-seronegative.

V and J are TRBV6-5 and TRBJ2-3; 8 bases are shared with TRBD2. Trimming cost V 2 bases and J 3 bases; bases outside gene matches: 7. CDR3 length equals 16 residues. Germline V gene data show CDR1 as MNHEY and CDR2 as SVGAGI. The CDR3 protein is CASSYRRGVGTDTQYF. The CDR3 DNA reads TGTGCCAGCAGTTACAGGCGGGGGGTTGGTACAGATACGCAGTATTTT.

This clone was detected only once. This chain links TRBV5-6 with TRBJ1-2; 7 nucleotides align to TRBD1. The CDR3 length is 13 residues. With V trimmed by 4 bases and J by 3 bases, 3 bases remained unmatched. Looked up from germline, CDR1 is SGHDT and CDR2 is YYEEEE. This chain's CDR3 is CASSLGTDYGYTF. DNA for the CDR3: TGTGCCAGCAGCCTCGGGACAGACTATGGCTACACCTTC.

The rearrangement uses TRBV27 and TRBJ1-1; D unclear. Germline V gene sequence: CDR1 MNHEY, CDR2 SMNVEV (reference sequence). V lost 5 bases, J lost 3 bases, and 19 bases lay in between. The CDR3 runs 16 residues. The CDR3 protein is CASSPTLSGADTEAFF. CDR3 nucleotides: TGTGCCAGCAGTCCGACTCTTTCGGGTGCGGACACTGAAGCTTTCTTT.

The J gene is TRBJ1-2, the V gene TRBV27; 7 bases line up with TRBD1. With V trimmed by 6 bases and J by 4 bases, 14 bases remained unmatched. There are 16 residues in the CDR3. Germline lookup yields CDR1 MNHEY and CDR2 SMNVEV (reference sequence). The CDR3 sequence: CASRKYSGGVGYGYTF. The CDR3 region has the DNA TGTGCCAGCAGAAAATACTCAGGGGGAGTTGGCTATGGCTACACCTTC.

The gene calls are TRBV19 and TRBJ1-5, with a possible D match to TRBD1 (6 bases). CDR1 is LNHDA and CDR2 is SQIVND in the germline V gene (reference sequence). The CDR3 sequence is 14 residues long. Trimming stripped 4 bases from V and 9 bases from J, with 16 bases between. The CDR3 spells CASSNGRGSRPQHF. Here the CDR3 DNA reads TGTGCCAGTAGTAATGGCAGGGGCTCCCGGCCCCAGCATTTT.

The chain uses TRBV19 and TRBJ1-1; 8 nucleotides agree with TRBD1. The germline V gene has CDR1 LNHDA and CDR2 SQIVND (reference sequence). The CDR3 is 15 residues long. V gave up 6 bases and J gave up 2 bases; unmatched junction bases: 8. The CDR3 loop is CASRENGQGNTEAFF. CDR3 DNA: TGTGCCAGTAGAGAGAATGGACAGGGAAACACTGAAGCTTTCTTT.

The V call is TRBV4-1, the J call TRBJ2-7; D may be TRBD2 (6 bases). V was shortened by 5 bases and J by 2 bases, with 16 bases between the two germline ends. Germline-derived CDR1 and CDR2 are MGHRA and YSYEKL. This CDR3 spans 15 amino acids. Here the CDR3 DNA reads TGCGCCAGCAGCTCCCCCGGGAGACGGCCCTACGAGCAGTACTTC. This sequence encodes CASSSPGRRPYEQYF.

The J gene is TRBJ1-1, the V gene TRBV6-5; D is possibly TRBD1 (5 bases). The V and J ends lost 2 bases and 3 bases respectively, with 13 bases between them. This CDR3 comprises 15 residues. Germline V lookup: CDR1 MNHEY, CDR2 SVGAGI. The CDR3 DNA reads TGTGCCAGCAGTTACCGCCGCGGGGACGACACTGAAGCTTTCTTT. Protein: CASSYRRGDDTEAFF.

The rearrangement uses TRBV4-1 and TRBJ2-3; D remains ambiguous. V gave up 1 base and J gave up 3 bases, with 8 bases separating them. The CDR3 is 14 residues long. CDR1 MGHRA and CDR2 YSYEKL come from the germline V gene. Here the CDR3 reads CASSQVEATDTQYF. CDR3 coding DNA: TGCGCCAGCAGCCAAGTCGAAGCGACAGATACGCAGTATTTT.